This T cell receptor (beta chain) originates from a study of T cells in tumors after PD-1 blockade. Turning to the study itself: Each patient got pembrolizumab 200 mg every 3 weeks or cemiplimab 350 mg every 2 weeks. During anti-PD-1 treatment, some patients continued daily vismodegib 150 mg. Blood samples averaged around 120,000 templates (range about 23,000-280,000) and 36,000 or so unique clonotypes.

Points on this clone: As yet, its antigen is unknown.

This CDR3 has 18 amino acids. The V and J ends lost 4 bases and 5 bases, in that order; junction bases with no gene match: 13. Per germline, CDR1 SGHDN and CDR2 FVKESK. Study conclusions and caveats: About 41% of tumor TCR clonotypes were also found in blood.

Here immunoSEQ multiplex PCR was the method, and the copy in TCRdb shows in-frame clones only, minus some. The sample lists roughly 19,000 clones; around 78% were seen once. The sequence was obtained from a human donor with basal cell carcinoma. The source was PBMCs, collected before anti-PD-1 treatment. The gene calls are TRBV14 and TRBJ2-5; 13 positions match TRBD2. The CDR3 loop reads CASSLYPGLAGKVETQYF. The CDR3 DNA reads TGTGCCAGCAGCCTTTACCCGGGACTAGCGGGGAAAGTTGAGACCCAGTACTTC.